These 13 T cell receptor beta chains came from one sample sequenced in a study of OX40 agonist ivuxolimab in advanced cancers. Produced via immunoSEQ multiplex PCR; TCRdb's table is partial and in-frame only. This table holds roughly 60,000 clones, around 84% found once. The material sequenced was CD4+ or CD8+ T cells sorted from blood, taken in a trial of the OX40 agonist ivuxolimab. Source of these receptors: an adult with an advanced solid tumor such as melanoma, head and neck, liver or kidney cancer.

V is TRBV7-3 and J is TRBJ1-6; perhaps TRBD1 as D (5 bases). The CDR3 has 15 amino acids. Trimming took off 5 bases at V and 7 bases at J, with 15 bases between the two ends. Germline V gene data show CDR1 as SGHTA and CDR2 as FQGTGA. This chain's CDR3 is CASSPGQGSNSPLHF. The CDR3 DNA reads as TGTGCCAGCAGCCCGGGGCAGGGATCCAATTCACCCCTCCACTTT.

For this clone: The identical CDR3 is also encoded by other nucleotide sequences in the sample. The chain joins TRBV6-5 to TRBJ2-1; TRBD1 is a possible D gene (6 bases). The ends were cut back, 0 bases at V and 8 bases at J, with 14 bases in the middle. CDR3 size: 15 residues. The germline gives CDR1 MNHEY, CDR2 SVGAGI. This chain's CDR3 is CASSYSIHQGHEQFF. CDR3 in DNA: TGTGCCAGCAGTTACTCGATTCACCAGGGGCATGAGCAGTTCTTC.

The V gene is TRBV30, the J gene TRBJ2-1; D call uncertain. The CDR3 runs to 13 residues. The germline CDR1 and CDR2 sequences are GTSNPN and SVGIG (reference sequence). V lost 2 bases and J lost 6, with 11 bases in between. This chain's CDR3 is CAWSLLVANEQFF. Written as DNA, the CDR3 is TGTGCCTGGAGTCTTCTAGTCGCCAATGAGCAGTTCTTC.

This sequence joins TRBV18 and TRBJ1-6, with a tentative D call TRBD1 (6 bases). In germline, CDR1 is KGHSH, CDR2 LQKENI. Trimming took 5 bases from V and 5 from J, leaving 10 bases between them. The CDR3 totals 14 residues. CDR3 loop: CASSSGEDNSPLHF. Written as DNA, the CDR3 is TGTGCCAGCTCATCAGGGGAAGATAATTCACCCCTCCACTTT.

V usage is TRBV13 and J usage is TRBJ2-7, with 10 nucleotides matching TRBD2. The CDR3 is 14 amino acids. From germline, CDR1 is PRHDT and CDR2 FYEKMQ (reference sequence). V shed 5 bases, J shed 5 bases, and the junction held 6 bases outside the gene matches. Written as DNA, the CDR3 is TGTGCCAGCAGCAGTAGCGGGGGGATTAACGAGCAGTACTTC. As protein: CASSSSGGINEQYF.

The chain is built from TRBV4-1 and TRBJ2-7, with D uncertain. The CDR3 contains 13 residues. The germline gives CDR1 MGHRA, CDR2 YSYEKL. V was cut by 4 bases and J by 7 bases, with 14 bases left in between. The chain's CDR3 is CASSPPNTLEQYF. The CDR3, as DNA: TGCGCCAGCAGCCCACCGAACACCTTAGAGCAGTACTTC.

The V and J genes are TRBV5-1 and TRBJ1-6, with a tentative D call TRBD1 (5 bases). Germline assignment: CDR1 SGHRS and CDR2 YFSETQ. Between the trimmed V and J ends, which lost 0 bases and 7 bases, there was a span of 8 bases. CDR3 size: 14 residues. CDR3 coding DNA: TGCGCCAGCAGCTTGGGACAGAACAATTCACCCCTCCACTTT. The encoded protein is CASSLGQNNSPLHF.

This clone was detected a few times. The chain combines TRBV6-1 with TRBJ2-3, with a possible D match to TRBD1 (5 bases). Germline loops: CDR1 MNHNS, CDR2 SASEGT. The length of the CDR3 is 14 residues. Trimming cost V 3 bases and J 6 bases, with 13 bases left between them. CDR3 loop: CASSDRQRRDTQYF. The CDR3 DNA reads TGTGCCAGCAGTGACAGACAGAGAAGGGATACGCAGTATTTT.

The V call is TRBV27, the J call TRBJ2-4, with D possibly TRBD1 on 5 matching bases. Germline CDR1 is MNHEY and CDR2 is SMNVEV (reference sequence). The ends were cut back, 5 bases at V and 7 bases at J, with 12 bases in the middle. There are 13 residues in the CDR3. CDR3 in amino acids: CASSLGAPNIQYF. The CDR3 nucleotides are TGTGCCAGCAGTCTAGGGGCGCCGAACATTCAGTACTTC.

This sequence joins TRBV7-9 and TRBJ1-2; D is undetermined. The CDR3 contains 14 residues. Trimming pared 1 base from V and 0 bases from J, leaving 6 bases between. Germline values: CDR1 SEHNR, CDR2 FQNEAQ (reference sequence). The CDR3 reads CASSLDTTNYGYTF. The CDR3 DNA follows: TGTGCCAGCAGCTTAGATACTACTAACTATGGCTACACCTTC.

This clone was counted between two and nine times. The chain links TRBV11-2 to TRBJ2-5, with D possibly called TRBD1 or TRBD2 (5 bases each). CDR1 is SGHAT, CDR2 FQNNGV, per germline. CDR3 length equals 15 residues. V lost 0 bases and J 2 bases, leaving 10 bases between the germline ends. The DNA for the CDR3 is TGTGCCAGCAGCTTAGATCGAGGGGAGCAAGAGACCCAGTACTTC. Translated, it gives CASSLDRGEQETQYF.

V is TRBV29-1 and J is TRBJ1-1; D unresolved. The ends were cut back, 7 bases at V and 1 base at J, with 13 bases in the middle. CDR1 is SQVTM, CDR2 ANQGSEA, per germline. CDR3 length equals 13 residues. CDR3 bases: TGCAGCGGAATCCGGGGAAAGAACACTGAAGCTTTCTTT. Translating it yields CSGIRGKNTEAFF.

The V gene is TRBV28, the J gene TRBJ1-5; perhaps TRBD1 as D (5 bases). V dropped 6 bases and J dropped 2 bases, with 14 bases sitting between them. This CDR3 has 15 residues. Germline values: CDR1 MDHEN, CDR2 SYDVKM. The CDR3 DNA is TGTGCCAGCAGCCAGGCGGGGGAGGGCAATCAGCCCCAGCATTTT. Protein sequence: CASSQAGEGNQPQHF.